The text below deals with one T cell receptor beta chain. This CDR3 region has 14 residues. Germline V CDR1 and CDR2: MDHEN, SYDVKM. Trimming at V came to 3 bases and at J to 6 bases, leaving 3 bases not matched to a gene. These data originate in a study of blood T cell repertoires in COVID-19. Overall study: Samples of COVID-19 (acute and convalescent) were obtained from the United States, Italy and Spain. T cells, B-cell-depleted T cells, or PBMCs provided the cDNA or gDNA that served as material.

Original data processing: Reference gene primers were amplified, and this amplification served to estimate nucleated cell counts. Sequenced by immunoSEQ multiplex PCR; TCRdb stores in-frame clones only, minus some. The V and J calls and clone size come from that table; D and trimming were worked out from the DNA. The sample lists about half a million clones, approximately 83% occurring once. This clonotype was obtained from a human donor in a cohort sampled during active COVID-19. The sample consisted of peripheral blood. The rearrangement links TRBV28 to TRBJ2-2; 8 bases line up with TRBD2. Written as DNA, the CDR3 is TGTGCCAGCAGTTTCGGGAGGGCCTCCGGGGAGCTGTTTTTT. Residues: CASSFGRASGELFF. Using reference TRBV28 and TRBJ2-2 for the parts outside the CDR3, the full variable domain is DVKVTQSSRYLVKRTGEKVFLECVQDMDHENMFWYRQDPGLGLRLIYFSYDVKMKEKGDIPEGYSVSREKKERFSLILESASTNQTSMYLCASSFGRASGELFFGEGSRLTVL.